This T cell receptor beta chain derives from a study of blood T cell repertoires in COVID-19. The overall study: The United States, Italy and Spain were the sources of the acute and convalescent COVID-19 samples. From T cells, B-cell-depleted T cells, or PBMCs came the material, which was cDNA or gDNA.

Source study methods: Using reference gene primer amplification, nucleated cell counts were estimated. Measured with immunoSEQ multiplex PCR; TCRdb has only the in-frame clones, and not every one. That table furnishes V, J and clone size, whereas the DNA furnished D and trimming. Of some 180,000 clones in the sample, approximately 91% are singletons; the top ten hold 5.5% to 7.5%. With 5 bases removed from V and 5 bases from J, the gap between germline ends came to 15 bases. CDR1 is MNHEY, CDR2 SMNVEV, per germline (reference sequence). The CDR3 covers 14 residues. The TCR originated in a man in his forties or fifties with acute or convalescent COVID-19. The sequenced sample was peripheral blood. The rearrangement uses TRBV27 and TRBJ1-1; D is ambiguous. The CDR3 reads CASSPLRERTEAFF. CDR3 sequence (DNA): TGTGCCAGCAGTCCCCTTCGTGAGAGGACTGAAGCTTTCTTT.